The clone carrying this TCR beta chain has a handful of counts. Its target is not known. As every portion of the isolated RNA was reverse transcribed, the sequencing read expressed TCRB transcripts. Mean read depth for naive, central memory and regulatory T cell samples was some 3.8 million reads. Profiling relied on immunoSEQ multiplex PCR, and the TCRdb table lists in-frame clones only, not all of them. This table holds fewer than 350,000 clones, 15% found once. The sample belongs to a study of beta chain features in type 1 diabetes. Whole-study findings and limits: Shortening that was moderate but significant affected the TCRB CDR3s of Type 1 diabetes patients in all four CD4+ subsets.

Using CD45RO/CCR7/CD25/CD127/CD95/CD27, CD4+ naive, central memory, regulatory and stem cell-like memory cells were sorted. Sorting gave populations that all exceeded 95% purity. The TCR comes from a man aged 18 to 29 with type 1 diabetes. Sequenced: naive CD4+ T cells from blood.

CDR3 nucleotide sequence: TGTGCCAGCAGAGCGGGGGGGGGTGATACGCAGTATTTT. It is translated as CASRAGGGDTQYF. The V and J genes are TRBV5-6 and TRBJ2-3; 10 nucleotides line up with TRBD2. CDR3 length: 13 residues. Germline loops: CDR1 SGHDT, CDR2 YYEEEE. V was pared by 5 bases and J by 6 bases, with 3 bases of the junction left unmatched. The full variable domain, in which reference TRBV5-6 and TRBJ2-3 provide the parts outside the CDR3, is DAGVTQSPTHLIKTRGQQVTLRCSPKSGHDTVSWYQQALGQGPQFIFQYYEEEERQRGNFPDRFSGHQFPNYSSELNVNALLLGDSALYLCASRAGGGDTQYFGPGTRLTVL.